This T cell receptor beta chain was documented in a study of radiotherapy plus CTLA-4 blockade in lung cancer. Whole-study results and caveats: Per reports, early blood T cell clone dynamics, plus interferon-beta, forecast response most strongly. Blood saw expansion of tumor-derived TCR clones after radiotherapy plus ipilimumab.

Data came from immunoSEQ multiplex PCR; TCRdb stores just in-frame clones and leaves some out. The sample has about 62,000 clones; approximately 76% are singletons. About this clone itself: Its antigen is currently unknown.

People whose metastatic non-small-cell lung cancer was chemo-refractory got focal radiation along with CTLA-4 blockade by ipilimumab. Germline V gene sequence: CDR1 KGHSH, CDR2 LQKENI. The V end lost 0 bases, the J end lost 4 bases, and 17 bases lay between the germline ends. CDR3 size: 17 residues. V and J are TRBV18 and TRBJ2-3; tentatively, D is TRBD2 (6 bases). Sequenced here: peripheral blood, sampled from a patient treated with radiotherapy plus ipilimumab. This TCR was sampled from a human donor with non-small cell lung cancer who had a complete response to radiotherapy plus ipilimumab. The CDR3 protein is CASSPPSHLRGPDTQYF. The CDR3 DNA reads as TGTGCCAGCTCACCACCGAGCCACCTGCGGGGCCCAGATACGCAGTATTTT.